This TCR beta chain was sequenced for a study of T cell clones after liver transplantation. Study outcomes and limitations: The donor-reactive repertoire was only partly measurable in two subjects, lacking donor cells.

Unstimulated PBMCs were sorted into CD3+CD4+ and CD3+CD8+ populations. The germline V gene encodes CDR1 MNHEY and CDR2 SVGAGI. Trimming left V 0 bases short and J 6 bases short, with 10 bases between. CDR3 length: 14 amino acids. Some clones are missing from TCRdb's copy, which holds only in-frame ones; the method was immunoSEQ multiplex PCR. This sample has some 70,000 clones; 80% occur once, and the top ten carry about 0.63%. On this clone: Its antigen remains unidentified.

This TCR was sampled from a human donor who received a liver transplant. Sequenced here: CD4+ T cells from blood, sampled before liver transplant. The chain links TRBV6-5 to TRBJ2-3; maybe TRBD2 (5 bases). CDR3 coding DNA: TGTGCCAGCAGTTACTCGGCTAGGAGGGATACGCAGTATTTT. Amino acid sequence: CASSYSARRDTQYF.